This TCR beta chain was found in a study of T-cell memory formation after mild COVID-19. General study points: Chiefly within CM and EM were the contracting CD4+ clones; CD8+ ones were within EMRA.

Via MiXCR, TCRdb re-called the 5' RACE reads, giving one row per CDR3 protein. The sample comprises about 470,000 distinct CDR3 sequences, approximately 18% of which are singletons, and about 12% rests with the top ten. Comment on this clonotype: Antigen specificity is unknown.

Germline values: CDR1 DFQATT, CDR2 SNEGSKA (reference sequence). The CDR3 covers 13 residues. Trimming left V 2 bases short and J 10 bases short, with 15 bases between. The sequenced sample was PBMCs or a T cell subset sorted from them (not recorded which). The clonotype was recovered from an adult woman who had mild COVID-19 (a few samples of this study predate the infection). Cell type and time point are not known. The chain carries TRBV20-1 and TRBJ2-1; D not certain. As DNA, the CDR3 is TGCAGTGCTAGAACCCCCGGCCCCGGGGAGCAGTTCTTC. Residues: CSARTPGPGEQFF.